Shown below are 21 T cell receptor beta chains from a single sample sequenced in a study of cytomegalovirus exposure and HLA in healthy donors. The PCR employed 60 Vbeta primers together with 13 Jbeta primers. Method: immunoSEQ multiplex PCR; TCRdb's copy keeps in-frame clones and lacks some. This table holds a few hundred thousand clones, around 66% found once. Source material: PBMCs. These receptors were obtained from a female donor in good health and CMV-seronegative.

The chain has TRBV5-6 and TRBJ2-3; tentatively, D is TRBD2 (5 bases). The CDR3 loop spans 17 amino acids. Looked up from germline, CDR1 is SGHDT and CDR2 is YYEEEE. V lost 5 bases to trimming and J lost 6 bases, with 25 bases between them. The CDR3 DNA reads as TGTGCCAGCAGTCCTACGGAGGCGGATGAGAGGTGGGATACGCAGTATTTT. This codes for CASSPTEADERWDTQYF.

The chain carries TRBV5-1 and TRBJ2-1; no clear D gene. The CDR3 has 13 amino acids. The V end lost 5 bases, the J end lost 1 base, and 7 bases lay between the germline ends. From germline, CDR1 is SGHRS and CDR2 YFSETQ. The DNA for the CDR3 is TGCGCCAGCAGTGAGCCATCCTACAATGAGCAGTTCTTC. Translating it yields CASSEPSYNEQFF. The full variable domain, rest sourced from reference TRBV5-1 and TRBJ2-1, is KAGVTQTPRYLIKTRGQQVTLSCSPISGHRSVSWYQQTPGQGLQFLFEYFSETQRNKGNFPGRFSGRQFSNSRSEMNVSTLELGDSALYLCASSEPSYNEQFFGPGTRLTVL.

The genes are TRBV13 and TRBJ1-2, with TRBD1 as a possible D gene (6 bases). CDR3 size: 15 residues. From germline, CDR1 is PRHDT and CDR2 FYEKMQ (reference sequence). The ends were cut back, 1 base at V and 7 bases at J, with 16 bases in the middle. The CDR3, as DNA: TGTGCCAGCAGCTTAGCGATTTCAGGGGCTAGTGGCTACACCTTC. Amino acid sequence: CASSLAISGASGYTF. Using reference TRBV13 and TRBJ1-2 for the parts outside the CDR3, the full variable domain is AAGVIQSPRHLIKEKRETATLKCYPIPRHDTVYWYQQGPGQDPQFLISFYEKMQSDKGSIPDRFSAQQFSDYHSELNMSSLELGDSALYFCASSLAISGASGYTFGSGTRLTVV.

This chain links TRBV7-6 with TRBJ1-4; D may be TRBD1 (6 bases). Germline V lookup: CDR1 SGHVS, CDR2 FNYEAQ. The CDR3 consists of 13 residues. Trimming took 3 bases from V and 10 from J, leaving 12 bases between them. CDR3: CASSFATGGKLFF. The CDR3 DNA follows: TGTGCCAGCAGCTTCGCGACAGGTGGAAAACTGTTTTTT.

This clone was detected only a few times. The chain employs TRBV5-4 and TRBJ2-7; TRBD2 aligns across 14 bases. Trimming at V came to 0 bases and at J to 5 bases, leaving 13 bases not matched to a gene. The CDR3 runs to 19 residues. The V gene's germline CDR1 is SGHNT and CDR2 YYREEE (reference sequence). The CDR3 nucleotides are TGTGCCAGCAGCTTGGACCTGGGACTAGCGGGAGTGTTAATAGACGAGCAGTACTTC. It codes for CASSLDLGLAGVLIDEQYF.

This clone was picked up a small number of times. The CDR3: CASTGVRLAGADTQYF. The CDR3 DNA reads as TGTGCCAGCACCGGAGTTAGACTAGCGGGAGCGGATACGCAGTATTTT. The J gene is TRBJ2-3, the V gene TRBV27; 12 nucleotides align to TRBD2. This CDR3 is 16 amino acids long. Germline assignment: CDR1 MNHEY and CDR2 SMNVEV (reference sequence). The V gene end was trimmed by 7 bases and the J gene end by 6 bases; junction bases not matched to a gene: 11.

The chain is built from TRBV29-1 and TRBJ1-6, with 9 bases fitting TRBD1. Per germline, CDR1 SQVTM and CDR2 ANQGSEA. The CDR3 extends over 14 amino acids. V lost 4 bases and J lost 10; bases outside the gene matches: 8. Here the CDR3 reads CSVATGGESSPLHF. The CDR3 DNA is TGCAGCGTTGCGACAGGGGGTGAGTCCTCACCCCTCCACTTT.

V and J are TRBV11-3 and TRBJ2-1, with D maybe TRBD2 (7 bases). The V end lost 1 base, the J end lost 0 bases, and 13 bases lay between the germline ends. Germline values: CDR1 SGHNT, CDR2 YENEEA. This CDR3 contains 17 residues. CDR3 region: CASSLGEGVSSYNEQFF. CDR3 DNA sequence: TGTGCCAGCAGCTTAGGGGAGGGGGTAAGCTCCTACAATGAGCAGTTCTTC.

The V call is TRBV4-1, the J call TRBJ1-5; unclear D gene. Germline loops: CDR1 MGHRA, CDR2 YSYEKL. The CDR3 length is 13 residues. The V end was cut by 4 bases, the J end by 7 bases, with 11 bases between. The DNA of the CDR3 is TGCGCCAGCAGCCTTAGTATGAAGCAGCCCCAGCATTTT. As protein: CASSLSMKQPQHF.

This clone was seen a handful of times. The chain links TRBV15 to TRBJ1-3; D remains ambiguous. CDR1 and CDR2 from the germline V gene are LNHNV and YYDKDF (reference sequence). The CDR3 covers 15 residues. V was shortened by 0 bases and J by 4 bases, with 10 bases between the two germline ends. For the CDR3, the DNA is TGTGCCACCAGCAGAGATCGGGGTCGGGGAAACACCATATATTTT. This sequence encodes CATSRDRGRGNTIYF. Variable domain in full (rest from reference TRBV15 and TRBJ1-3): DAMVIQNPRYQVTQFGKPVTLSCSQTLNHNVMYWYQQKSSQAPKLLFHYYDKDFNNEADTPDNFQSRRPNTSFCFLDIRSPGLGDTAMYLCATSRDRGRGNTIYFGEGSWLTVV.

This chain joins TRBV4-1 and TRBJ2-2; 7 positions agree with TRBD2. The length of the CDR3 is 15 residues. From germline, CDR1 is MGHRA and CDR2 YSYEKL. V trimming: 6 bases; J trimming: 5 bases; junction bases outside the gene matches: 9. DNA for the CDR3: TGCGCCAGCAGGAGGGAGGGCGCATTAACCGGGGAGCTGTTTTTT. As protein: CASRREGALTGELFF.

The chain joins TRBV2 to TRBJ1-6; D gene unclear. With 3 bases removed from V and 7 bases from J, the gap between germline ends came to 7 bases. The CDR3 is 13 residues long. CDR1 SNHLY and CDR2 FYNNEI come from the germline V gene. The CDR3 sequence: CASSEEGNSPLHF. The CDR3 region has the DNA TGTGCCAGCAGTGAGGAGGGAAATTCACCCCTCCACTTT.

The gene calls are TRBV4-1 and TRBJ2-1, with 7 nucleotides matching TRBD2. Germline CDR1 MGHRA, CDR2 YSYEKL. Unmatched junction bases numbered 12, after V lost 1 base and J lost 9 bases. The CDR3 has 16 residues. CDR3 sequence reads: CASSQAFGPREGEQFF. The CDR3 coding sequence is TGCGCCAGCAGCCAAGCATTTGGGCCAAGGGAGGGTGAGCAGTTCTTC.

The chain joins TRBV5-1 to TRBJ2-7; 7 bases fit TRBD1. This CDR3 is built from 12 residues. CDR1 SGHRS and CDR2 YFSETQ come from the germline V gene. V was clipped by 7 bases and J by 4 bases; unmatched bases: 5. The CDR3 DNA sequence: TGCGCCAGCTCTCCACAGGGGTACGAGCAGTACTTC. Protein product: CASSPQGYEQYF. Full variable domain (outside the CDR3, taken from reference TRBV5-1 and TRBJ2-7): KAGVTQTPRYLIKTRGQQVTLSCSPISGHRSVSWYQQTPGQGLQFLFEYFSETQRNKGNFPGRFSGRQFSNSRSEMNVSTLELGDSALYLCASSPQGYEQYFGPGTRLTVT.

The rearrangement joins TRBV18 to TRBJ2-2; D uncertain. The CDR3 extends over 13 amino acids. V dropped 3 bases and J dropped 4 bases, with 6 bases sitting between them. The V gene's germline CDR1 is KGHSH and CDR2 LQKENI. This CDR3 reads CASSPVSTGELFF. In nucleotides, the CDR3 is TGTGCCAGCTCACCCGTTTCCACCGGGGAGCTGTTTTTT.

This clone showed up many times. This chain joins TRBV18 and TRBJ2-7, with D maybe TRBD1 (5 bases). This CDR3 comprises 15 residues. The V and J ends lost 3 bases and 0 bases respectively, with 12 bases between them. Germline assignment: CDR1 KGHSH and CDR2 LQKENI. The CDR3: CASSPDSRSSYEQYF. Written as DNA, the CDR3 is TGTGCCAGCTCACCCGACAGTCGGAGCTCCTACGAGCAGTACTTC.

The V call is TRBV6-5, the J call TRBJ1-4; D gene ambiguous. V lost 0 bases and J lost 5, with 13 bases in between. The V gene's germline CDR1 is MNHEY and CDR2 SVGAGI. This CDR3 contains 16 residues. The CDR3 region is CASSYSSGWENEKLFF. In nucleotides, the CDR3 is TGTGCCAGCAGTTACTCGAGTGGGTGGGAGAATGAAAAACTGTTTTTT.

This clone has a handful of counts. The chain couples TRBV4-1 to TRBJ2-7, with a possible D match to TRBD2 (5 bases). This CDR3 spans 15 amino acids. Per the germline V gene, CDR1 is MGHRA and CDR2 is YSYEKL. Trimming took off 1 base at V and 3 bases at J, with 13 bases between the two ends. In DNA form, the CDR3 reads TGCGCCAGCAGCCAAGGGAGCGGACCCGACTACGAGCAGTACTTC. Amino acid sequence: CASSQGSGPDYEQYF.

The chain is built from TRBV4-1 and TRBJ2-1; D is possibly TRBD2 (5 bases). From germline, CDR1 is MGHRA and CDR2 YSYEKL. V shed 1 base and J shed 12 bases, with 13 bases lying between them. This CDR3 comprises 13 residues. The chain's CDR3 is CASSQAGRGGQFF. The CDR3 DNA reads TGCGCCAGCAGCCAAGCGGGTCGGGGTGGGCAGTTCTTC.

J is TRBJ2-7 and V is TRBV2, with 7 bases identical to TRBD1. From germline, CDR1 is SNHLY and CDR2 FYNNEI. The ends lost 6 bases at V and 3 bases at J; junction bases unmatched: 8. The CDR3 spans 14 residues. CDR3 region: CASRPTGSSYEQYF. In nucleotides, the CDR3 is TGTGCCAGCAGGCCGACAGGGAGCAGCTACGAGCAGTACTTC.

On this clone itself: The junction and the germline gene differ at one end; a read error may be behind it. The genes are TRBV7-9 and TRBJ2-4; D is ambiguous. The CDR3 is 12 residues long. From germline, CDR1 is SEHNR and CDR2 FQNEAQ (reference sequence). CDR3 bases: TGTTCCAGCAGCTTAGTCTCCGACATTCAGTACTTC. Encoded protein: CSSSLVSDIQYF.